This T cell receptor (beta chain) is from a study of cytotoxic CD8 clonotypes in ibrutinib-treated CLL (TCRdb year 2021). Regarding the study in general: In this cohort, over 14 patients were treatment-naive and ten to twelve were relapsed/refractory, while some 18 had unmutated IGHV. Responses were partial in roughly 24 patients and complete in 2; after median approximately 67 months follow-up, roughly 14 stayed in remission and roughly twelve progressed. Samples at response were collected after a median of around twelve months of treatment, with a range of about 6 to 36 months. An average of about 260,000 productive templates and roughly 94,000 productive rearrangements was obtained per sample. Longitudinal samples were available for about 30% of the roughly 90 trial participants. Cryopreserved peripheral blood mononuclear cells were obtained before treatment, at response, and at either sustained remission or disease progression. All remission and progressive disease samples were collected while patients were still receiving ibrutinib. Study-wide conclusions, independent of this receptor: At baseline, clonality was higher than in age-matched healthy donors and showed a strong correlation with circulating CD8+ T-cell counts. An increase in clonality was observed at ibrutinib response, with clonality remaining stable during sustained remission and falling back toward baseline at progression. Sustained-remission and progressing patients did not have matched sampling times, and lymph node repertoires were not examined. Public clonotypes were rare and either contracted or stayed stable during treatment, and the rise in clonality at ibrutinib response reflected the expansion of private clonotypes.

The sample's time point, from its label and the paper: approximately eleven months on ibrutinib. Around 2 micrograms of genomic DNA were extracted from cryopreserved PBMCs for TCR beta library preparation. Longitudinal blood samples from CLL patients on ibrutinib monotherapy were analyzed using high-throughput TCR beta sequencing. The patients were enrolled in a single-center, open-label phase 2 trial of ibrutinib monotherapy. CDR1 and CDR2 are read off the germline V gene (reference sequence) as LNHDA and SQIVND. The CDR3 numbers 14 residues from cysteine through phenylalanine. Solely the CDR3 DNA is kept, with 42 bases framed from the first base. V is clipped by 5 bases and J by 7 bases, and the sequence between their germline boundaries is 17 bases long. As to this clone: What antigen it recognizes has not been identified. No much larger clone exists at a distance of one base, and base qualities are not known.

The goal of deep resolution MiSeq sequencing was a depth between 1 in 1 million and 1 in 200,000 T cells, and coverage averaged 10x per clonotype. TCR beta libraries were generated with the immunoSEQ hsTCRB Kit. The published analysis was carried out like this. ImmunoSEQ Data Assistant and ImmunoSEQ Analyzer were used for data analysis, and V, D and J genes were assigned according to IMGT definitions. Clonality was computed as one minus normalized Shannon entropy of productive rearrangement frequencies, ranging from 0 to 1. Public clonotype analysis was restricted to overrepresented clonotypes comprising at least 0.05% of each patient's repertoire. About a dozen repertoires from age-matched healthy donors, obtained from immuneACCESS, served as clonality controls. In TCRdb, the immuneACCESS table is reduced to in-frame sequences with V and J assigned. These tables do not hold every clone; where another copy was compared, an unresolved V gene accounts for under half, and the others remain unexplained. V and J calls and clone size come straight from that table; D and trimming were deduced from the DNA. The table for this sample lists 55,000 to 85,000 clones; 75% to 95% of them were counted only once. In total, the top ten clones hold approximately 3% of the sample.

The sequencing here drew on PBMCs, taken after 12 months of ibrutinib treatment. The sequence links TRBV19 to TRBJ1-1; the D gene is perhaps TRBD1, from 5 matching bases. The receptor was derived from a human donor with chronic lymphocytic leukemia. In nucleotide form, the sequence is TGTGCCAGTAGTCGGGACGGGAAAAAAGTTGAAGCTTTCTTT. It translates to CASSRDGKKVEAFF.